This paragraph reports one T cell receptor (beta chain). This entry belongs to a study of identical twins. TCRdb independently ran MiXCR on the 5' RACE reads; one entry per CDR3 protein. Here the sample spans about 730,000 distinct CDR3 sequences, about 20% being singletons. This CDR3 region has 15 residues. CDR1 MNHNS and CDR2 SASEGT come from the germline V gene. With 6 bases removed from V and 5 bases from J, the gap between germline ends came to 17 bases. The data were also submitted as part of a second study, on T cells expressing NK-cell markers.

The rearrangement links TRBV6-1 to TRBJ2-1; D might be TRBD2 (5 bases). The origin of this receptor is a woman between 18 and 30 years old in good health. The sample taken for sequencing was PBMCs. The DNA for the CDR3 is TGTGCCAGCAGCCTCCGGGGTCTAGCTAACAATGAGCAGTTCTTC. This encodes CASSLRGLANNEQFF.